The 2 T cell receptor beta chains listed next were all sequenced from one sample in a study of T cell repertoires in cytomegalovirus infection. TCRdb reprocessed the reads with MiXCR, giving one entry per CDR3 protein. Here the sample spans roughly 280,000 distinct CDR3 sequences, roughly a fifth being singletons. For these receptors, no antigen is known. The starting material was cultured PBMCs, obtained from culture after CMV antigen stimulation. The receptors here all came from a human donor in good health (CMV status not recorded). Some clones in this sample may be carry-over from other donors' samples.

The chain recombines TRBV12-3 or TRBV12-4 with TRBJ2-2; D not resolved. The CDR3 sequence is 11 residues long. The ends were cut back, 7 bases at V and 9 bases at J, with 9 bases in the middle. Written as DNA, the CDR3 is TGTGCCAGCACACCCGGATGGGAGCTGTTTTTT. It specifies CASTPGWELFF.

This clonotype was picked up many times. The rearrangement uses TRBV7-6 and TRBJ2-3; weak D call: TRBD1 (5 bases). V was pared by 1 base and J by 8 bases, with 16 bases between. The CDR3 runs to 15 residues. CDR1 SGHVS and CDR2 FNYEAQ come from the germline V gene. The CDR3 DNA sequence: TGTGCCAGCAGCTTAGGACGGGCAGGGTCGGGTACGCAGTATTTT. It translates to CASSLGRAGSGTQYF.